The count of the clone carrying this T cell receptor beta chain is one. The data originate from a study of shared clonotypes between healthy human individuals. TCRdb's table, derived via immunoSEQ multiplex PCR, lists solely in-frame clones and lacks some. The sample has roughly 2 million clones, about 94% seen once. Trimming took 7 bases from V and 0 from J, leaving 15 bases between them. The CDR3 extends over 16 amino acids. Germline loops: CDR1 SNHLY, CDR2 FYNNEI. The specimen was naive CD4+ T cells sorted from blood. Subset of the sample: CD45RA+ positively selected. V is TRBV2 and J is TRBJ1-4; D might be TRBD1 (6 bases). The TCR sequence derives from a man younger than 30 in good health. As DNA, the CDR3 is TGTGCCAGCAAAAACAGGGAAGGGGCAACTAATGAAAAACTGTTTTTT. Translated, it gives CASKNREGATNEKLFF.